Below are 12 T cell receptor beta chains sequenced from a single sample in a study of control samples from healthy donors and cancer patients. This table comes from immunoSEQ multiplex PCR, and its TCRdb copy is limited to in-frame clones, with some not included. Of some 200,000 clones in the sample, around 93% were seen once. Input material: blood. Every receptor here comes from a man younger than 30 in good health.

The chain combines TRBV10-3 with TRBJ2-3, with D maybe TRBD1 (6 bases). V dropped 6 bases and J dropped 2 bases, with 18 bases sitting between them. In germline, CDR1 is ENHRY, CDR2 SYGVKD. This CDR3 has 16 residues. CDR3 in amino acids: CAIRDTTGKDTDTQYF. DNA of the CDR3: TGTGCCATCAGGGATACCACAGGGAAGGACACAGATACGCAGTATTTT.

The J gene is TRBJ2-7, the V gene TRBV19; a possible D gene is TRBD1 (6 bases). The CDR3 is 15 residues long. CDR1 is LNHDA, CDR2 SQIVND, per germline (reference sequence). V lost 4 bases and J lost 2, with 15 bases in between. The CDR3: CASSTSPTGTYEQYF. The CDR3 bases are TGTGCCAGTAGTACCAGCCCGACAGGCACCTACGAGCAGTACTTC.

V gene TRBV10-3 combines with J gene TRBJ2-7; 13 bases fit TRBD2. V was pared by 6 bases and J by 0 bases, with 14 bases of the junction left unmatched. CDR1 and CDR2 from the germline V gene are ENHRY and SYGVKD. The CDR3 spans 19 residues. CDR3 nucleotides: TGTGCCATCAGCGGAGTGACTAGCGGGGGGCCCCAGAGCTCCTACGAGCAGTACTTC. The encoded protein is CAISGVTSGGPQSSYEQYF.

The V gene is TRBV7-9, the J gene TRBJ2-5; 8 nucleotides line up with TRBD1. V gave up 2 bases and J gave up 4 bases; unmatched junction bases: 6. This CDR3 region has 15 residues. CDR1 SEHNR and CDR2 FQNEAQ come from the germline V gene (reference sequence). CDR3 region: CASSLWRQGRETQYF. CDR3 DNA sequence: TGTGCCAGCAGCTTATGGCGACAGGGGCGAGAGACCCAGTACTTC.

This chain joins TRBV6-5 and TRBJ2-7; 8 positions match TRBD2. J lost 4 bases, V lost 4 bases, and 9 bases had no gene match. CDR1 is MNHEY, CDR2 SVGAGI, per germline. This CDR3 has 15 amino acids. For the CDR3, the DNA is TGTGCCAGCAGTTCCGGGGGGGCAAAGAATTACGAGCAGTACTTC. Protein sequence: CASSSGGAKNYEQYF.

The V and J genes are TRBV6-5 and TRBJ2-1, with D hard to call. The CDR3 sequence is 15 residues long. Trimming left V 2 bases short and J 0 bases short, with 8 bases between. From germline, CDR1 is MNHEY and CDR2 SVGAGI. The chain's CDR3 is CASSYQESSYNEQFF. The CDR3 coding sequence is TGTGCCAGCAGTTACCAGGAGAGCTCCTACAATGAGCAGTTCTTC.

The chain links TRBV4-1 to TRBJ1-2; D is ambiguous. The ends were cut back, 0 bases at V and 4 bases at J, with 12 bases in the middle. The CDR3 length is 15 residues. The V gene's germline CDR1 is MGHRA and CDR2 YSYEKL. The CDR3 coding sequence is TGCGCCAGCAGCCAAGATCAGAGGGTTCCCTATGGCTACACCTTC. This codes for CASSQDQRVPYGYTF.

The chain couples TRBV4-1 to TRBJ1-5; tentatively, D is TRBD1 (6 bases). The V gene lost 0 bases and the J gene lost 5 bases, with 11 bases spanning the gap. Germline CDR1 and CDR2: MGHRA and YSYEKL. CDR3 length equals 15 residues. CDR3 nucleotide sequence: TGCGCCAGCAGCCAAGATGATGGACAGTATCAGCCCCAGCATTTT. It encodes CASSQDDGQYQPQHF.

The chain combines TRBV12-5 with TRBJ2-3; TRBD1 might be the D (5 bases). V dropped 6 bases and J dropped 5 bases, with 12 bases sitting between them. This CDR3 has 13 amino acids. The germline gives CDR1 LGHNT, CDR2 FRNRAP. CDR3 DNA sequence: TGTGCTAGTGGACAGGATAGGGTAGATACGCAGTATTTT. Its translation: CASGQDRVDTQYF. Filled out from reference TRBV12-5 and TRBJ2-3, the complete variable domain reads DARVTQTPRHKVTEMGQEVTMRCQPILGHNTVFWYRQTMMQGLELLAYFRNRAPLDDSGMPKDRFSAEMPDATLATLKIQPSEPRDSAVYFCASGQDRVDTQYFGPGTRLTVL.

The chain employs TRBV20-1 and TRBJ1-1; D not resolved. V was pared by 4 bases and J by 3 bases, with 6 bases between. The CDR3 is 11 amino acids. Germline V gene sequence: CDR1 DFQATT, CDR2 SNEGSKA (reference sequence). CDR3 loop: CSAKQYTEAFF. The CDR3 region has the DNA TGCAGTGCTAAACAGTACACTGAAGCTTTCTTT.

V is TRBV2 and J is TRBJ1-2, with D tentatively TRBD1 (6 bases). Germline loops: CDR1 SNHLY, CDR2 FYNNEI. The CDR3 covers 13 residues. V lost 6 bases, J lost 4 bases, and 12 bases lay in between. The CDR3 nucleotides read TGTGCCAGCAGCGCCGGGACACGCTATGGCTACACCTTC. This sequence encodes CASSAGTRYGYTF.

The chain recombines TRBV7-8 with TRBJ2-3; the D gene could be TRBD1 or TRBD2 (5 bases each). Germline values: CDR1 SGHVS, CDR2 FQNEAQ. The V end lost 4 bases, the J end lost 9 bases, and 14 bases lay between the germline ends. The CDR3 loop spans 13 amino acids. CDR3 region: CASSSARGLTQYF. CDR3 nucleotide sequence: TGTGCCAGCAGCTCCGCGAGGGGTCTCACGCAGTATTTT.